This T cell receptor beta chain derives from a study of monozygotic twins with inflammatory bowel disease. Study findings and constraints: In the analysis, different T cell subtypes could not be told apart. Patients received differing immunosuppressive treatments, which may have added variability to their repertoires.

Template switching appended UMIs that held a 6-nucleotide sample barcode. TCRdb reprocessed the 5' RACE reads and stores each CDR3 protein as one record, lacking DNA. The table lists around 450,000 distinct CDR3 sequences, with 2.4% in the top ten. Germline values: CDR1 DFQATT, CDR2 SNEGSKA (reference sequence). The CDR3 is 14 residues long. Remarks on this clonotype: Its target is unknown.

The material sequenced was blood. The source of this sequence is a human donor with ulcerative colitis or Crohn's disease, or a healthy co-twin of an affected twin (not recorded which). V gene TRBV20-1 combines with J gene TRBJ2-7; without DNA, the TCRdb call of TRBD1 cannot be checked. The CDR3 protein is CSARGQRASYEQYF.